The clone carrying this T cell receptor beta chain was seen once. Antigen unknown. This sample is part of a study of vaccination and CD4 T cells after COVID-19. Regarding treatment: roughly ten-day PBMC culture with coronavirus spike peptide pools or control peptides (ViraFEST assay). V was trimmed by 1 base and J by 3 bases, leaving 9 bases between them. The CDR3 sequence is 13 residues long. Per the germline V gene, CDR1 is DFQATT and CDR2 is SNEGSKA (reference sequence). Scientists ran DNA taken from cultured CD4+ T cells through the Oncomine TCR Beta short-read assay for sequencing. TCRdb reprocessed the PCR reads with MiXCR, giving one entry per CDR3 protein. The sample includes approximately 18,000 distinct CDR3 sequences, around 55% of them seen just once.

The source is a human donor who had recovered from COVID-19. The chain uses TRBV20-1 and TRBJ2-5; D ambiguous. The material sequenced was CD4+ T cells from blood, cultured in vitro. The CDR3 nucleotides read TGCAGTGCTAGAGGACGAAGTAAAGAGACCCAGTACTTC. Translation: CSARGRSKETQYF.